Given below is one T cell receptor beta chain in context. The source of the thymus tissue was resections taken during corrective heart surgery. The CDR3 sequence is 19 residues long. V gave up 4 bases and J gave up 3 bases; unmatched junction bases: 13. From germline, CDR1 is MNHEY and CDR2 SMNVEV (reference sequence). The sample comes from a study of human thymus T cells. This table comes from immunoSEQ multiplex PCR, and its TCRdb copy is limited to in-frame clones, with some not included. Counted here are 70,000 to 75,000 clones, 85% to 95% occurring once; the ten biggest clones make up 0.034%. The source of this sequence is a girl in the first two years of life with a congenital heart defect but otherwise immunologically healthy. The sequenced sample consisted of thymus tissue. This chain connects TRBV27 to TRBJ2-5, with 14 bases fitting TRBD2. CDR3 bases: TGTGCCAGCAGTTGCACCGGGACTAGCGGGAGTCCGGGTAAAGAGACCCAGTACTTC. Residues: CASSCTGTSGSPGKETQYF.